Listed below are T cell receptor beta chains from one sample, sequenced in a study of T cells in Graves' hyperthyroidism and ophthalmopathy. TCRdb ran MiXCR on the multiplex PCR reads and lists one entry per CDR3 protein. The table has some 510,000 distinct CDR3 sequences, under 25% seen once. The sequenced sample consisted of blood. The receptors were gathered from a man younger than 35 with Graves' hyperthyroidism. Both conserved end residues are part of each CDR3. The D gene is left open where the match is weak. Expanded clones are given a class, and other clones once, few, many or no size at all.

clone_size	v_call	j_call	d_call	cdr3_nt	cdr3_aa
many	TRBV19	TRBJ1-3	TRBD1	TGTGCCAGCAACACTCCGGGACAGCGGGTCACCTCTGGAAACACCATATATTTT	CASNTPGQRVTSGNTIYF
few	TRBV7-8	TRBJ2-2	-	TGTGCCAGCAGCTTAGTATATCAGAACACCGGGGAGCTGTTTTTT	CASSLVYQNTGELFF
-	TRBV11-2	TRBJ1-1	-	TGTGCCAGTAGCTACGGTCCCCTCGGCAAAGCTTTCTTT	CASSYGPLGKAFF
many	TRBV19	TRBJ1-5	-	TGTGCCAGTAGTATCCTCCAGGGTGGCAATCAGCCCCAGCATTTT	CASSILQGGNQPQHF
many	TRBV7-8	TRBJ1-5	-	TGTGCCAGCAGCTTAAAGGGGAATAGCAATCAGCCCCAGCATTTT	CASSLKGNSNQPQHF
-	TRBV6-5	TRBJ1-5	-	TGTGCCAGCAGTTACATCCTGGGTGGGAATAGCAATCAGCCCCAGCATTTT	CASSYILGGNSNQPQHF
many	TRBV15	TRBJ1-3	-	TGTGCCACCAGTTTGAGAGGGCGAGCGCACACCATATATTTT	CATSLRGRAHTIYF
many	TRBV11-2	TRBJ1-3	-	TGTGCCAGCAGCTTAGCCCCTGCTAGAAACACCATATATTTT	CASSLAPARNTIYF
few	TRBV5-1	TRBJ2-6	-	TGCGCCAGCAGCTCCGAGATAGCAGGGGCCAACGTCCCGACTTTC	CASSSEIAGANVPTF
-	TRBV6-1	TRBJ1-3	TRBD1	TGTGCCAGCAGGTCGACAGGGGGCTCTGGAAACACCATATATTTT	CASRSTGGSGNTIYF
few	TRBV11-2	TRBJ1-2	-	TGTGCCAGCGCGCCTTTGCCAGGGCGCTTTTCTAACTATGGCTACACCTTC	CASAPLPGRFSNYGYTF
few	TRBV5-1	TRBJ2-5	TRBD2	TGCGCCAGCAGCTTGGCCGTGATCGGGGGGAGGGAGACCCAGTACTTC	CASSLAVIGGRETQYF
once	TRBV12-3/TRBV12-4	TRBJ1-5	-	TGTGCCAGCAGTGAGGTTGGGGATGTGCAGCCCCAGCATTTT	CASSEVGDVQPQHF
many	TRBV19	TRBJ2-5	-	TGTGCCAGTAGTATGAGACAGCTATCCCGAGAGACCCAGTACTTC	CASSMRQLSRETQYF
many	TRBV29-1	TRBJ1-1	-	TGCAGCGTTGTGGGGGAAAACACTGAAGCTTTCTTT	CSVVGENTEAFF
-	TRBV4-1	TRBJ1-1	-	TGCGCCAGCAGCCAAGGGGAGGGATTGAACACTGAAGCTTTCTTT	CASSQGEGLNTEAFF
many	TRBV29-1	TRBJ2-7	-	TGCAGCGTTGAACGGGGAAGCGAGCAGTACTTC	CSVERGSEQYF
many	TRBV6-5	TRBJ1-2	-	TGTGCCAGCAGCTACCGGGGGGCTAACTATGGCTACACCTTC	CASSYRGANYGYTF
many	TRBV6-1	TRBJ2-2	TRBD2	TGTGCCAGCAGCGGGACTAGCGGGGGGTACACCGGGGAGCTGTTTTTT	CASSGTSGGYTGELFF
many	TRBV20-1	TRBJ2-5	TRBD2	TGCAGTGCTAGGAGGACTAGCGGGCAAGAGACCCAGTACTTC	CSARRTSGQETQYF
few	TRBV6-1	TRBJ1-2	-	TGTGCCAGCATCGATGACTATGGCTACACCTTC	CASIDDYGYTF
-	TRBV12-3/TRBV12-4	TRBJ2-7	-	TGTGCCAGCAGTATGGGCGGCCTCTACGAGCAGTACTTC	CASSMGGLYEQYF
many	TRBV20-1	TRBJ1-1	-	TGCAGTGCTGGGGGGGGGACTGAAGCTTTCTTT	CSAGGGTEAFF
many	TRBV10-1	TRBJ1-2	-	TGCGCCAGCAAGGGACGGAACTATGGCTACACCTTC	CASKGRNYGYTF
few	TRBV4-1	TRBJ2-6	TRBD1	TGCGCCAGCAGCCAAGGGAGACAGGGAAAGACTGGGGCCAACGTCCTGACTTTC	CASSQGRQGKTGANVLTF
few	TRBV15	TRBJ2-7	-	TGTGCCACCAGCCTCTGGGGTTCTGACGAGCAGTACTTC	CATSLWGSDEQYF
many	TRBV12-3/TRBV12-4	TRBJ2-7	-	TGTGCCAGCACCACGCCGGGGGACGAGCAGTACTTC	CASTTPGDEQYF
few	TRBV27	TRBJ2-5	-	TGTGCCAGCAGTTTACAGTGGGAGTCCGGGGAGACCCAGTACTTC	CASSLQWESGETQYF
many	TRBV28	TRBJ2-4	TRBD2	TGTGCCAGCAGTCTGACTAGCGGGGGTGCCAAAAACATTCAGTACTTC	CASSLTSGGAKNIQYF